The TCR beta chain under discussion was sequenced for a study of graft-versus-host responses after intestinal transplantation. Study in general: Multivisceral, liver-intestinal, or isolated intestinal transplants were performed in recipients. Each recipient received anti-thymocyte globulin induction, then tacrolimus and steroids for 2 to 3 years. Findings of the study overall: Early post-transplant falls in HvG clones accompanied the peak levels of circulating GvH clones.

For this clone: What it recognizes is unknown.

TCRdb's table, derived via immunoSEQ multiplex PCR, lists solely in-frame clones and lacks some. The sample includes over 80,000 clones, 91% seen only once; the top ten take roughly 0.2%. The CDR3 totals 16 residues. V gave up 0 bases and J gave up 5 bases, with 16 bases separating them. Germline V lookup: CDR1 LGHNA, CDR2 YSLEER. Material: unstimulated CD4+ T cells sorted from spleen or lymph node cells, obtained before transplant. The receptor was derived from a human donor who was the organ donor for an intestinal transplant. The chain uses TRBV4-3 and TRBJ2-5, with D perhaps matching TRBD1 (6 bases). The chain's CDR3 is CASSQDPAGVDETQYF. DNA of the CDR3: TGCGCCAGCAGCCAAGATCCCGCAGGGGTAGACGAGACCCAGTACTTC.